This T cell receptor (beta chain) was observed in a study of shared clonotypes between healthy human individuals. Study-level findings and limits: Although depth was large, rarefaction showed that sequencing of the sorted subsets was incomplete.

The ends were cut back, 2 bases at V and 5 bases at J, with 9 bases in the middle. The germline CDR1 and CDR2 sequences are KGHSH and LQKENI. This CDR3 contains 14 residues. As concerns this clone: No antigen is known for it.

The assay was immunoSEQ multiplex PCR, and TCRdb's table has in-frame clones only and misses some. The sample carries about 2,500,000 clones, roughly 92% recorded once. V gene TRBV18 combines with J gene TRBJ2-2, with D uncertain. Specimen: naive CD4+ T cells sorted from blood. The subset here: CD45RA+ positively selected. This clonotype was sampled from a man aged 18 to 30 in good health. CDR3: CASSPDGRTGELFF. The CDR3 DNA reads TGTGCCAGCTCACCAGACGGAAGGACCGGGGAGCTGTTTTTT.